This TCR beta chain is drawn from a study of T cells after yellow fever vaccination. Background on the study: CD3, CD45RA, CCR7 and CD95 guided sorting of the EM, EMRA, CM and Tscm memory subsets. Points from the study as a whole: Weaker, the secondary response peaked sooner, at day 5 versus 15. Practically every clonotype that responded to the vaccine could not be detected in sorted memory subsets on day 0. Shared CD4/CD8 clonotypes were a small share, likely from convergent recombination.

TCRdb itself ran the 5' RACE reads through MiXCR, one entry per CDR3 protein. The table includes approximately 32,000 distinct CDR3 sequences, over 9.5% detected once. This clonotype was seen at least ten times. The TCR comes from a man aged 18-30 years who received the YFV17D yellow fever vaccine. The sequences come from PBMCs, either bulk or a sorted T-cell subset (CD4+, CD8+, memory, or dextramer-sorted; not recorded which), collected roughly 14 days after the first yellow fever vaccination.

CDR3 DNA: TGCGCCAGCAGCCAAACCCCGTCAAGCGGGGGGCCGCAGTATTTT. Translation: CASSQTPSSGGPQYF. V gene TRBV4-3 combines with J gene TRBJ2-3, with 9 bases identical to TRBD2. The V and J ends lost 2 bases and 10 bases, in that order; junction bases with no gene match: 10. Germline V CDR1 and CDR2: LGHNA, YSLEER. This CDR3 is 15 amino acids long.